This T cell receptor (beta chain) was identified during a study of T-cell reconstitution after alpha-beta-depleted transplantation in children. Study findings and constraints: Newly generated T cells supplied most T-cell counts and diversity one year post-transplant.

The TCRbeta library incorporated unique molecular identifiers. One entry per CDR3 protein results from TCRdb running MiXCR on the PCR reads. The repertoire consists of about 440,000 distinct CDR3 sequences, with roughly 43% occurring once and the leading ten covering approximately 30%. About this clonotype: Antigen specificity is unknown.

V lost 2 bases and J lost 7, with 14 bases in between. CDR1 is SGHTA, CDR2 FQGNSA, per germline. CDR3 length equals 14 residues. Here the sequenced sample was PBMCs, taken before TCRalphabeta/CD19-depleted stem cell transplant. This receptor was identified in a girl aged 2 to 10 with aplastic anemia, due to receive a stem cell transplant. The V gene is TRBV7-2, the J gene TRBJ2-5; the D gene could be TRBD1 or TRBD2 (5 bases each). The CDR3 DNA is TGTGCCAGCAGCTTATTAAGAGCTGGGGGGACCCAGTACTTC. It encodes CASSLLRAGGTQYF. Looking up the rest from reference TRBV7-2 and TRBJ2-5 gives the full variable domain: GAGVSQSPSNKVTEKGKDVELRCDPISGHTALYWYRQSLGQGLEFLIYFQGNSAPDKSGLPSDRFSAERTGGSVSTLTIQRTQQEDSAVYLCASSLLRAGGTQYFGPGTRLLVL.